This T cell receptor beta chain was profiled in a study of cytomegalovirus exposure and HLA in healthy donors. The study's findings and limits: In an earlier analysis, about 90% or about 30%: the productive usage of most TCR beta V segments. In a later analysis, TCR beta V- and J-gene trimming was associated with a missense DCLRE1C variant. Rarity held for most TCR sequences, but there were some public TCRs that occurred in many donors.

The PCR ran on 60 Vbeta and 13 Jbeta primers. Authors' processing steps: Around 80 million unique TCR beta chains, around 10 million of them shared, were counted by a later analysis. Some clones are missing from TCRdb's copy, which holds only in-frame ones; the method was immunoSEQ multiplex PCR. Clonal size and the V and J genes are those of that table, whereas D and trimming came from the DNA. The sample contains around 110,000 clones, 79% of which appear only once. Looked up from germline, CDR1 is MGHDK and CDR2 is SYGVNS. This CDR3 comprises 12 residues. Trimming shortened V by 3 bases and J by 3 bases, and 6 bases separated the two germline ends. A word on this clone: The antigen remains unidentified.

Material for sequencing was PBMCs. This sequence was found in a man aged 30 to 45 in good health and CMV-seropositive. J is TRBJ2-7 and V is TRBV25-1; D is perhaps TRBD2 (5 bases). The DNA of the CDR3 is TGTGCCAGCAGTGATGGGAGCTACGAGCAGTACTTC. It codes for CASSDGSYEQYF.